The sequence of this TCR beta chain was determined in a study of cytomegalovirus exposure and HLA in healthy donors. The PCR made use of 60 Vbeta and 13 Jbeta primers. The repertoire was sequenced with immunoSEQ multiplex PCR; TCRdb's copy has only in-frame clones and lacks some. Found here are a few hundred thousand clones, about 74% of them singletons; the top ten hold roughly 1.9%. V gave up 4 bases and J gave up 9 bases, with 15 bases separating them. The V gene's germline CDR1 is SEHNR and CDR2 FQNEAQ (reference sequence). The CDR3 runs to 13 residues. The chain employs TRBV7-9 and TRBJ1-2, with TRBD1 as a possible D gene (6 bases). This TCR was sampled from a woman aged 25 to 39 in good health and CMV-seronegative. Material: PBMCs. The CDR3 spells CASSSPGDVSYTF. The CDR3 DNA reads as TGTGCCAGCAGCTCCCCAGGGGATGTGAGCTACACCTTC. Looking up the rest from reference TRBV7-9 and TRBJ1-2 gives the full variable domain: DTGVSQNPRHKITKRGQNVTFRCDPISEHNRLYWYRQTLGQGPEFLTYFQNEAQLEKSRLLSDRFSAERPKGSFSTLEIQRTEQGDSAMYLCASSSPGDVSYTFGSGTRLTVV.